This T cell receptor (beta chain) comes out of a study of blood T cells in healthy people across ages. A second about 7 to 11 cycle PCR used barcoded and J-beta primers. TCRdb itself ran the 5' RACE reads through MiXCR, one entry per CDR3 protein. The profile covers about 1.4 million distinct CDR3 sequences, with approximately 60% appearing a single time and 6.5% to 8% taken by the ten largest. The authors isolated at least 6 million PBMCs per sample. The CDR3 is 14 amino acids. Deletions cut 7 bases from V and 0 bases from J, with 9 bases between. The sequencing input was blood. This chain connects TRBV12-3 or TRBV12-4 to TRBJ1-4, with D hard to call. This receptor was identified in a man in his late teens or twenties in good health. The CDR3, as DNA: TGTGCCAGCAATTCACCGACAACTAATGAAAAACTGTTTTTT. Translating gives CASNSPTTNEKLFF.